The sequence of this TCR beta chain was determined in a study of blood T cell repertoires in COVID-19. Study as a whole: COVID-19 samples collected from the United States, Italy and Spain covered acute and convalescent phases. In each case, the material was cDNA or gDNA derived from T cells, B-cell-depleted T cells, or PBMCs.

Assay: immunoSEQ multiplex PCR; the TCRdb copy retains only in-frame clones and omits some. The data show 190,000 or so clones, approximately 86% seen once. Losses at the gene ends were 4 bases for V and 5 bases for J; bases not matched to a gene: 5. From germline, CDR1 is SGHRS and CDR2 YFSETQ. The CDR3 is 14 residues long. The TCR comes from a man aged 40-49 years with active or convalescent COVID-19. The chain carries TRBV5-1 and TRBJ2-5, with TRBD1 identical over 10 bases. The specimen was peripheral blood. The CDR3 nucleotides are TGCGCCAGCAGCGTGACAGGGGGCGGGGAGACCCAGTACTTC. Translating gives CASSVTGGGETQYF.